The 16 T cell receptor beta chains reported below all come from one sample, sequenced in a study of human T cells and chemical hapten exposure. Via MiXCR, TCRdb re-called the RACE reads, giving one row per CDR3 protein. Of about 80,000 distinct CDR3 sequences listed, 11% to 15% were seen once; the top ten hold roughly 4.6%. Regarding time point: pre-sensitization, week 0. Specified treatment: therapeutic diphenylcyclopropenone sensitization with weekly scalp DPC. This material consisted of whole blood, taken in connection with sensitization to the hapten diphenylcyclopropenone (DPC). The receptor set was obtained from a woman in her forties or fifties with alopecia areata. Some clones in this sample may be carry-over from other donors' samples.

This clonotype has only a few counts. The chain carries TRBV27 and TRBJ1-5; D unresolved. Germline loops: CDR1 MNHEY, CDR2 SMNVEV (reference sequence). The CDR3 covers 13 residues. The V gene lost 5 bases and the J gene lost 5 bases, with 10 bases spanning the gap. CDR3 DNA sequence: TGTGCCAGCAGTGTGAGCAGAGATCAGCCCCAGCATTTT. Translation: CASSVSRDQPQHF.

There are a few counts of this clonotype. This rearrangement joins TRBV5-4 to TRBJ1-1, with 12 bases that match TRBD1. V gave up 3 bases and J gave up 8 bases; unmatched junction bases: 8. Germline V gene lookup returns CDR1 SGHNT and CDR2 YYREEE (reference sequence). The CDR3 totals 15 residues. DNA of the CDR3: TGTGCCAGCAGCTCGGGACAGGGGGCGCAGGCAGAAGCTTTCTTT. This encodes CASSSGQGAQAEAFF.

This clonotype showed up many times. The gene calls are TRBV6-5 and TRBJ2-7, with 12 bases that match TRBD2. There are 14 residues in the CDR3. The V and J ends lost 5 bases and 2 bases, in that order; junction bases with no gene match: 1. CDR1 and CDR2 (germline): MNHEY, SVGAGI. CDR3 sequence (DNA): TGTGCCAGCAGTCTAGCGGGAGGGCCCTACGAGCAGTACTTC. It translates to CASSLAGGPYEQYF.

The CDR3 nucleotides are TGTGCCCTGGGGGCTACCCCTGTGGGCACCGGGGAGCTGTTTTTT. Translating gives CALGATPVGTGELFF. The rearrangement joins TRBV7-6 to TRBJ2-2; weak D call: TRBD1 (6 bases). CDR1 is SGHVS and CDR2 is FNYEAQ in the germline V gene. The CDR3 runs to 15 residues. The V end was cut by 11 bases, the J end by 4 bases, with 20 bases between.

CDR3 nucleotide sequence: TGCAGTGCTAGAGATTCTGCGTTTTCGGGCAATCAGCCCCAGCATTTT. Translated, it gives CSARDSAFSGNQPQHF. This chain links TRBV20-1 with TRBJ1-5, with D unclear. This CDR3 has 16 residues. Trimming took off 0 bases at V and 2 bases at J, with 14 bases between the two ends. Germline V CDR1 and CDR2: DFQATT, SNEGSKA (reference sequence).

The gene calls are TRBV5-1 and TRBJ1-1, with D tentatively TRBD1 (5 bases). The germline V and J ends were trimmed by 0 bases and 4 bases, with 13 bases remaining between them. The germline gives CDR1 SGHRS, CDR2 YFSETQ. The CDR3 spans 15 residues. The CDR3 nucleotides read TGCGCCAGCAGCTTGGATGGAGGGGTGGCCACTGAAGCTTTCTTT. It is translated as CASSLDGGVATEAFF.

This clonotype was detected ten times or more. The chain is built from TRBV11-2 and TRBJ2-3, with D perhaps matching TRBD2 (5 bases). This CDR3 contains 16 residues. Germline V gene lookup returns CDR1 SGHAT and CDR2 FQNNGV. Deletions cut 3 bases from V and 2 bases from J, with 15 bases between. CDR3 coding DNA: TGTGCCAGCAGCTTCCGGCCTAGCATCGACACAGATACGCAGTATTTT. Its translation: CASSFRPSIDTDTQYF.

The chain uses TRBV13 and TRBJ2-7; tentative D call: TRBD1 (5 bases). CDR3 length: 13 residues. Germline V gene data show CDR1 as PRHDT and CDR2 as FYEKMQ (reference sequence). Trimming left V 1 base short and J 7 bases short, with 11 bases between. DNA of the CDR3: TGTGCCAGCAGCTTAGCAGGGCACTGGGAGCAGTACTTC. As protein: CASSLAGHWEQYF.

This clonotype was observed a handful of times. The rearrangement links TRBV20-1 to TRBJ2-3, with 12 nucleotides matching TRBD2. The CDR3 has 14 residues. With V trimmed by 6 bases and J by 5 bases, 6 bases remained unmatched. Germline CDR1 and CDR2: DFQATT and SNEGSKA (reference sequence). In DNA form, the CDR3 reads TGCAGTGCGTCCCCTAGCGGGAGGGGAGATACGCAGTATTTT. Translated: CSASPSGRGDTQYF.

In this sample, this clonotype turned up many times. The CDR3 reads CASSLNGRGADTQYF. In DNA form, the CDR3 reads TGTGCCAGCAGCTTAAATGGCAGGGGTGCAGATACGCAGTATTTT. The chain is built from TRBV7-2 and TRBJ2-3, with TRBD1 as a possible D gene (6 bases). V lost 2 bases to trimming and J lost 4 bases, with 13 bases between them. From germline, CDR1 is SGHTA and CDR2 FQGNSA. There are 15 residues in the CDR3.

The chain combines TRBV6-1 with TRBJ2-2; D is possibly TRBD1 (6 bases). Germline-derived CDR1 and CDR2 are MNHNS and SASEGT. The CDR3 is 14 amino acids. The V and J ends lost 3 bases and 3 bases respectively, with 8 bases between them. The CDR3 loop reads CASSDWGHTGELFF. The CDR3 DNA is TGTGCCAGCAGTGATTGGGGGCACACCGGGGAGCTGTTTTTT.

This clonotype was detected a few times. V gene TRBV11-2 combines with J gene TRBJ2-7; D is possibly TRBD1 or TRBD2 (5 bases each). The V end was cut by 1 base, the J end by 6 bases, with 7 bases between. The CDR3 is made up of 12 amino acids. CDR1 is SGHAT and CDR2 is FQNNGV in the germline V gene. This chain's CDR3 is CASSLVGGEQYF. CDR3 bases: TGTGCCAGCAGCTTAGTTGGGGGCGAGCAGTACTTC.

This clonotype was counted a few times. The rearrangement uses TRBV20-1 and TRBJ1-3, with TRBD1 identical over 7 bases. Germline V gene sequence: CDR1 DFQATT, CDR2 SNEGSKA (reference sequence). V shed 3 bases and J 3 bases; nucleotides not matched to a gene: 5. The CDR3 length is 14 residues. The CDR3 loop is CSARATGSGNTIYF. CDR3 sequence (DNA): TGCAGTGCTAGGGCGACAGGGAGTGGAAACACCATATATTTT.

This clonotype has more than one count but fewer than ten. V gene TRBV6-2 or TRBV6-3 combines with J gene TRBJ1-6; D is perhaps TRBD1 (5 bases). With 6 bases removed from V and 9 bases from J, the gap between germline ends came to 15 bases. From germline, CDR1 is MNHEY and CDR2 SVGEGT. The CDR3 loop spans 14 amino acids. The CDR3 coding sequence is TGTGCCAGCAGCCCGGGACCCGGGATTTCACCCCTCCACTTT. It is translated as CASSPGPGISPLHF.

This clonotype turned up a few times. This chain connects TRBV12-3 or TRBV12-4 to TRBJ2-7; TRBD1 matches at 7 bases. V lost 3 bases and J lost 5; bases outside the gene matches: 7. The CDR3 totals 14 residues. CDR3 DNA: TGTGCCAGCAGTTTCCTAGGGGGCCCAGACGAGCAGTACTTC. It is translated as CASSFLGGPDEQYF.

J is TRBJ2-7 and V is TRBV5-1, with TRBD1 matching over 10 bases. The CDR3 consists of 14 residues. The V and J ends lost 4 bases and 7 bases, in that order; junction bases with no gene match: 8. Germline CDR1 is SGHRS and CDR2 is YFSETQ. The chain's CDR3 is CASSPRQGAEEQYF. The CDR3 DNA reads as TGCGCCAGCAGCCCACGACAGGGGGCGGAAGAGCAGTACTTC.